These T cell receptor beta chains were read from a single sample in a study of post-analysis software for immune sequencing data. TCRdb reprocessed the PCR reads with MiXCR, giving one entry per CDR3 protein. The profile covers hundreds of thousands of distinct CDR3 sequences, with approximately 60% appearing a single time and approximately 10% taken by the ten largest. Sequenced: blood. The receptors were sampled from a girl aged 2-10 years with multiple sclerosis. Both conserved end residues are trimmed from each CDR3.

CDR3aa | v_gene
ASSLGATRGNYNEQF | TRBV7-3
ASSQAGQADHNEQF | TRBV4-2
ASSQTRLVKLDEQF | TRBV7-9
ASSKDGLGARNIQY | TRBV7-9
SASWGASTREQY | TRBV20-1
AGLAGGETQY | TRBV2
AWSVDTDTQY | TRBV30
SVYGQGTDYGYT | TRBV29-1
ASSLAPSPSGAGNEQF | TRBV7-9
ASSPNTGLTGELF | TRBV3-1
ASRAGTIFGLNQPQH | TRBV6-1
ASSPGTEDGYT | TRBV5-1
ASSEGTREKLF | TRBV2
ASQGARFGTDTQY | TRBV2
SADRGLNNEQF | TRBV29-1
ASRLGQGTYEQY | TRBV5-1
ASRNTGGETQY | TRBV12-3/TRBV12-4
SVPYRGLEQF | TRBV29-1
ASSIGTTYGYT | TRBV12-3/TRBV12-4
ASSGRRPEDEKLF | TRBV11-2
ASRGSGRSFREQF | TRBV2
ASSLVDGRDTQY | TRBV7-2
SAFPGRVNEQF | TRBV20-1
SARRGGRDTEAF | TRBV20-1
ASSLGPTSTGAYEQY | TRBV5-1
ASSPPGEGDTQY | TRBV11-2
SATGRHQETQY | TRBV20-1
ASSEQVQETQY | TRBV21-1
SVTPLGGRGDEQY | TRBV29-1
ASSDNTGAATDTQY | TRBV25-1
ASSPWRNQETQY | TRBV27
ASSQTPPDTQY | TRBV18
ASSELGRGTQY | TRBV6-1
ASRPTSGTLGNEQF | TRBV4-2
ASSVGTIRNEQY | TRBV5-1
ASSRQGEIDTQY | TRBV6-6
SGREANGGYNEQF | TRBV20-1
SARSSGHSNYGYT | TRBV20-1
ASDPGTGDHEQY | TRBV12-3/TRBV12-4
ASSLVGVEAYNEQF | TRBV5-5
ASSQSGSNQPQH | TRBV18
ASSRVETQY | TRBV12-3/TRBV12-4
ASSSPGLAGTGELF | TRBV12-3/TRBV12-4
ASSLWSGAGAGANVLT | TRBV5-1
AWSVNRGHEQY | TRBV30
ATSDSGGAGVEQF | TRBV24-1
ASSRGGEDYGYT | TRBV6-5
ASRTRSGTQY | TRBV7-2
ASSSPDRRGGANTDTQY | TRBV7-8
SGVGGSYNEQF | TRBV29-1
ASSWDVTDTQY | TRBV12-3/TRBV12-4
ASSYSPTTTYEQY | TRBV6-5
ASSGAGTSGADNEQF | TRBV6-1
ASSRRTGGETEAF | TRBV18
AISERGDEQY | TRBV10-3